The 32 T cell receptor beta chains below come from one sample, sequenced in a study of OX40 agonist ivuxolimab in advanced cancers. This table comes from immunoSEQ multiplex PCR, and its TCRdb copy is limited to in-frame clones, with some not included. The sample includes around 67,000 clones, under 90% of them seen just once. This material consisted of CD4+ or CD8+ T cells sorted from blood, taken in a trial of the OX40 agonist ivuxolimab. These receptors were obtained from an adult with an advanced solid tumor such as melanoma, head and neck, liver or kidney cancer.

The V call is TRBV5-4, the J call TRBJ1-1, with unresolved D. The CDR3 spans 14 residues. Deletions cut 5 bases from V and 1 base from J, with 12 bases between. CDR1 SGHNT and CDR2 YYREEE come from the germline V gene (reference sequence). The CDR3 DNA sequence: TGTGCCAGCAGGGAGGGCGGCGGGAACACTGAAGCTTTCTTT. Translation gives CASREGGGNTEAFF.

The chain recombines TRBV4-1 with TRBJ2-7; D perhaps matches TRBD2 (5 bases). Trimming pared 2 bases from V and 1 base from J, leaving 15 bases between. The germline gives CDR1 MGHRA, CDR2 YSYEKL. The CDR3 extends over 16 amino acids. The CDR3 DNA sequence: TGCGCCAGCAGCCAACGGGGTGAATACGGTTCCTACGAGCAGTACTTC. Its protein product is CASSQRGEYGSYEQYF.

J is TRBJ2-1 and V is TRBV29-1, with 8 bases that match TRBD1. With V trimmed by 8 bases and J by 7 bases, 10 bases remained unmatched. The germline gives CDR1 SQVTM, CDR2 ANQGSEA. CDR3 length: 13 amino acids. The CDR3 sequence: CSTRQGFMNEQFF. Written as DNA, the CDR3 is TGCAGCACAAGACAGGGGTTTATGAATGAGCAGTTCTTC.

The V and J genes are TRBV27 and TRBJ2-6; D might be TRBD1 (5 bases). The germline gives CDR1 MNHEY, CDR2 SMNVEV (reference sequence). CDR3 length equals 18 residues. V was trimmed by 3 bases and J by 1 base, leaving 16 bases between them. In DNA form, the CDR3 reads TGTGCCAGCAGTTTGGCTCAGGGTATGGTATCTGGGGCCAACGTCCTGACTTTC. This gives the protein CASSLAQGMVSGANVLTF.

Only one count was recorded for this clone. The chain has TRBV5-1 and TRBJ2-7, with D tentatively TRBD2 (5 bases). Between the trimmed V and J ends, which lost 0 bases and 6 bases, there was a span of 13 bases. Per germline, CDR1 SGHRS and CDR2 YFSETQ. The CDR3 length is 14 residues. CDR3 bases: TGCGCCAGCAGCTTGGCCACGGGATCCCCCGAGCAGTACTTC. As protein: CASSLATGSPEQYF.

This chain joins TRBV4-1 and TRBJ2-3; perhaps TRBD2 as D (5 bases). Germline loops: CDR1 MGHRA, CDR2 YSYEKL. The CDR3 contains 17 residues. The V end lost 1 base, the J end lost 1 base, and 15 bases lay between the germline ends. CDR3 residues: CASSQAGGLVGTDTQYF. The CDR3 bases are TGCGCCAGCAGCCAAGCCGGAGGACTGGTCGGCACAGATACGCAGTATTTT.

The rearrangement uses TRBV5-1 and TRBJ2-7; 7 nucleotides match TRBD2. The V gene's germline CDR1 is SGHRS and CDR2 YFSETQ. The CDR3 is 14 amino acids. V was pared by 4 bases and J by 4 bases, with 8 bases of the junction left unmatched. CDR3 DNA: TGCGCCAGCAGCGAGCGGGGTCGCAGGTACGAGCAGTACTTC. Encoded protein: CASSERGRRYEQYF.

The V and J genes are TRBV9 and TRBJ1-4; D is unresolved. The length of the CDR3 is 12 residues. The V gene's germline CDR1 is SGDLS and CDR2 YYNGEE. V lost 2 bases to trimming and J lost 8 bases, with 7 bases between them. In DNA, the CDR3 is TGTGCCAGCAGCGTGACGGGAGAAAAACTGTTTTTT. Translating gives CASSVTGEKLFF. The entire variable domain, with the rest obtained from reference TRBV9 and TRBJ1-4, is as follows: DSGVTQTPKHLITATGQRVTLRCSPRSGDLSVYWYQQSLDQGLQFLIQYYNGEERAKGNILERFSAQQFPDLHSELNLSSLELGDSALYFCASSVTGEKLFFGSGTQLSVL.

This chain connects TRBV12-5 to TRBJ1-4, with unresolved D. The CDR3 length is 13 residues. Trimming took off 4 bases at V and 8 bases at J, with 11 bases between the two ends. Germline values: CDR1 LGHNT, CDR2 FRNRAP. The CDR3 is CASGSPRGEKLFF. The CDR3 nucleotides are TGTGCTAGTGGTTCCCCTCGGGGAGAAAAACTGTTTTTT.

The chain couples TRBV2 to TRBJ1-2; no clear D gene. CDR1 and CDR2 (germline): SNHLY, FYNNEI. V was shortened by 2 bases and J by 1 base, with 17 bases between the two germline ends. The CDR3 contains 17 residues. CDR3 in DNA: TGTGCCAGCAGTGAAAGGAGATCAAGCGGGCTTAACTATGGCTACACCTTC. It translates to CASSERRSSGLNYGYTF.

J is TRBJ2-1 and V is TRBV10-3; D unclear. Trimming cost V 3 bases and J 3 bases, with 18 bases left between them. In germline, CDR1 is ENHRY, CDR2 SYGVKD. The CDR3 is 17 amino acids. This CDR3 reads CAISEPGRNKNYNEQFF. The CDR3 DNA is TGTGCCATCAGTGAACCCGGCCGAAACAAAAACTACAATGAGCAGTTCTTC.

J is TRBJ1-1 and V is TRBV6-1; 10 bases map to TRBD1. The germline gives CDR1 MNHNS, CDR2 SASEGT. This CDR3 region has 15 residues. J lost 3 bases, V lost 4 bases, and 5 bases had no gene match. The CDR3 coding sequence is TGTGCCAGCAGTGGTCTCGGGACAGGGGACACTGAAGCTTTCTTT. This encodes CASSGLGTGDTEAFF.

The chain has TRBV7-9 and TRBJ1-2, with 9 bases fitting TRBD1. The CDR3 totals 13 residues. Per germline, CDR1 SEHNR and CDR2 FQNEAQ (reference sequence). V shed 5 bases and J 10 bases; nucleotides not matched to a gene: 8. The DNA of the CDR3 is TGTGCCAGCAGCCAGGCGGGACAGGGCCTCTACACCTTC. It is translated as CASSQAGQGLYTF.

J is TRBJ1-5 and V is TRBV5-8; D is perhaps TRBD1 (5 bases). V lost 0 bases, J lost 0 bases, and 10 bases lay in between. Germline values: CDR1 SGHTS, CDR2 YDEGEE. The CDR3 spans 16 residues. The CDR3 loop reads CASSLVGGSSNQPQHF. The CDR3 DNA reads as TGTGCCAGCAGCTTGGTGGGGGGGAGTAGCAATCAGCCCCAGCATTTT.

CDR3 in amino acids: CASSRGGTEAFF. The CDR3 DNA follows: TGTGCCAGCAGTCGGGGGGGCACTGAAGCTTTCTTT. The J gene is TRBJ1-1, the V gene TRBV6-5, with D perhaps TRBD1 (5 bases). V lost 5 bases and J 4 bases, leaving 8 bases between the germline ends. The germline gives CDR1 MNHEY, CDR2 SVGAGI. This CDR3 is 12 amino acids long.

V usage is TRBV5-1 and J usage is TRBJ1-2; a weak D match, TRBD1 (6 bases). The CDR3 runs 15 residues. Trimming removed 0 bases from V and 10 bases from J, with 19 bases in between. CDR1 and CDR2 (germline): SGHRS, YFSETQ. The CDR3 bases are TGCGCCAGCAGCTTGGACCCACGGGACATAACTCCCTACACCTTC. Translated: CASSLDPRDITPYTF.

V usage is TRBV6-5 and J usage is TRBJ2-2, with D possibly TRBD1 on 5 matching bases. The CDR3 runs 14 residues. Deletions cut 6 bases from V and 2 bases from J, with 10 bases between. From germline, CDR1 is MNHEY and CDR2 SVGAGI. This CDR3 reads CASSPRTNTGELFF. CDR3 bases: TGTGCCAGCAGCCCCAGGACAAACACCGGGGAGCTGTTTTTT.

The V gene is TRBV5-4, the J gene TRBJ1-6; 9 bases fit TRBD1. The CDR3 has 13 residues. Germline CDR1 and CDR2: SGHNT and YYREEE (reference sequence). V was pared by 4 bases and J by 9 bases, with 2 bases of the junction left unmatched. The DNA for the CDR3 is TGTGCCAGCAGCCCGGACAGGGGTTCACCCCTCCACTTT. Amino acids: CASSPDRGSPLHF.

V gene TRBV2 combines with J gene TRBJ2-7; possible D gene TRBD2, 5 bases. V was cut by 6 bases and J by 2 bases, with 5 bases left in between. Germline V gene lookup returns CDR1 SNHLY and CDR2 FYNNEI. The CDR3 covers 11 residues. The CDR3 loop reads CASRGAYEQYF. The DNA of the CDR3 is TGTGCCAGCAGGGGAGCCTACGAGCAGTACTTC.

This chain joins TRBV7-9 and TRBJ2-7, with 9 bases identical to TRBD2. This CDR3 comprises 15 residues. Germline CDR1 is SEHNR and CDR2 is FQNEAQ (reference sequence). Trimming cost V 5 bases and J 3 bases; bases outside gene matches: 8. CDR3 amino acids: CASSAQGSGGYEQYF. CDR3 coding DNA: TGTGCCAGCAGCGCGCAAGGTAGCGGGGGCTACGAGCAGTACTTC.

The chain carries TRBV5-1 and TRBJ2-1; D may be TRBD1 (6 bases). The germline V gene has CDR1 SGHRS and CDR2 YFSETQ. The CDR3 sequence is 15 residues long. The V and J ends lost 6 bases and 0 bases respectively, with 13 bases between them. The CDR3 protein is CASTLRGSSYNEQFF. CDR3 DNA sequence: TGCGCCAGCACCCTGAGGGGGAGCTCCTACAATGAGCAGTTCTTC. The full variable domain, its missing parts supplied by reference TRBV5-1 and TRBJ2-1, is KAGVTQTPRYLIKTRGQQVTLSCSPISGHRSVSWYQQTPGQGLQFLFEYFSETQRNKGNFPGRFSGRQFSNSRSEMNVSTLELGDSALYLCASTLRGSSYNEQFFGPGTRLTVL.

CDR3: CASSYLETQYF. The CDR3 DNA reads as TGTGCCAGCAGTTACTTGGAGACCCAGTACTTC. The V gene is TRBV6-6, the J gene TRBJ2-5; D is unresolved. The CDR3 contains 11 residues. Germline V gene lookup returns CDR1 MNHNY and CDR2 SVGAGI (reference sequence). The V end was cut by 1 base, the J end by 5 bases, with 2 bases between.

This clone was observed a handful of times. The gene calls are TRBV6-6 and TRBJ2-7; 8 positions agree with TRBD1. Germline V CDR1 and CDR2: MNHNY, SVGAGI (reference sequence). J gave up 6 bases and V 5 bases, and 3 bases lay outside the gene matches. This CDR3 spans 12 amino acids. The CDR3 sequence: CASSLTGGEQYF. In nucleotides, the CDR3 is TGTGCCAGCAGTCTCACAGGGGGCGAGCAGTACTTC.

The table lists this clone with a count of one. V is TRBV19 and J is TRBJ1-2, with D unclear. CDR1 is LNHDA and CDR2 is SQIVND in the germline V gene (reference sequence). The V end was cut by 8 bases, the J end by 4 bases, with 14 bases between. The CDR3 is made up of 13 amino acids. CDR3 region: CASPSRATYGYTF. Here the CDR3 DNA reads TGTGCCAGTCCTTCCCGGGCGACCTATGGCTACACCTTC.

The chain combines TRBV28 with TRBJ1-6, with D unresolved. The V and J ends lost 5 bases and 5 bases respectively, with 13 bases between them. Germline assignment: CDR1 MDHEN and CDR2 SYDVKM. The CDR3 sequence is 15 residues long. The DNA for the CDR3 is TGTGCCAGCAGTCCAGGTTTTAACGATAATTCACCCCTCCACTTT. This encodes CASSPGFNDNSPLHF. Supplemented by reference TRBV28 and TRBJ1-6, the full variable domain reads DVKVTQSSRYLVKRTGEKVFLECVQDMDHENMFWYRQDPGLGLRLIYFSYDVKMKEKGDIPEGYSVSREKKERFSLILESASTNQTSMYLCASSPGFNDNSPLHFGNGTRLTVT.

The DNA of the CDR3 is TGTGCCAGCAAGCCCCCGGGACAGGGTTTTGGCTACACCTTC. Its protein is CASKPPGQGFGYTF. This chain connects TRBV6-6 to TRBJ1-2; TRBD1 agrees at 9 bases. Losses at the gene ends were 7 bases for V and 7 bases for J; bases not matched to a gene: 10. The germline V gene has CDR1 MNHNY and CDR2 SVGAGI (reference sequence). The CDR3 runs 14 residues.

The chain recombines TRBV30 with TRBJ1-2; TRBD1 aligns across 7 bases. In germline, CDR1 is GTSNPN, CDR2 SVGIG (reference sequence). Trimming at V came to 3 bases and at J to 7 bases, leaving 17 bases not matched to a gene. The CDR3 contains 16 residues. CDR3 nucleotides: TGTGCCTGGAGCCCCAGGAACAGGGGCCGAGGGACTGGCTACACCTTC. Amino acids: CAWSPRNRGRGTGYTF.

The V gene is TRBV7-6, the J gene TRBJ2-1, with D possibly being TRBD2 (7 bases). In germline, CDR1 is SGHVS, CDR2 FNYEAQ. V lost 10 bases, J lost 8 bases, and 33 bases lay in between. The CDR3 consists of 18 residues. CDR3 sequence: CATQRSPGRGGGVDEQFF. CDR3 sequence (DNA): TGTGCCACCCAACGGTCTCCAGGGAGGGGGGGCGGTGTGGATGAGCAGTTCTTC.

CDR3 sequence reads: CASSRDLDQPQHF. CDR3 nucleotides: TGTGCCAGCAGCAGGGATCTAGACCAGCCCCAGCATTTT. The V call is TRBV7-2, the J call TRBJ1-5; D is ambiguous. Germline CDR1 and CDR2: SGHTA and FQGNSA. Trimming removed 5 bases from V and 7 bases from J, with 12 bases in between. The CDR3 is made up of 13 amino acids.

This chain's CDR3 is CASSPRQGAYEQYF. In nucleotides, the CDR3 is TGTGCCAGCAGCCCACGACAGGGAGCCTATGAGCAGTACTTC. The gene calls are TRBV7-7 and TRBJ2-5, with 7 bases matching TRBD1. CDR1 SSHAT and CDR2 FNYEAQ come from the germline V gene (reference sequence). The junction had 14 bases not matched to a gene; V was cut back by 5 bases and J by 11 bases. This CDR3 is 14 amino acids long.

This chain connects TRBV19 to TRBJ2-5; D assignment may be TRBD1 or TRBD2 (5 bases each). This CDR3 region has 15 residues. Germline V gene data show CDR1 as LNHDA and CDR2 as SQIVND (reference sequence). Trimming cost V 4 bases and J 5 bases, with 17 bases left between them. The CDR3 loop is CASSTGTSSRETQYF. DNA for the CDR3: TGTGCCAGTAGTACAGGGACCAGCTCTCGGGAGACCCAGTACTTC.

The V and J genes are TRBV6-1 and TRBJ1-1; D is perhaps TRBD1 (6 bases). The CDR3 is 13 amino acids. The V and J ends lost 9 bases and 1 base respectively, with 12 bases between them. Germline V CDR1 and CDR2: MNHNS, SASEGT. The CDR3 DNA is TGTGCCAGTATCGGACAGCCGAACACTGAAGCTTTCTTT. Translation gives CASIGQPNTEAFF.